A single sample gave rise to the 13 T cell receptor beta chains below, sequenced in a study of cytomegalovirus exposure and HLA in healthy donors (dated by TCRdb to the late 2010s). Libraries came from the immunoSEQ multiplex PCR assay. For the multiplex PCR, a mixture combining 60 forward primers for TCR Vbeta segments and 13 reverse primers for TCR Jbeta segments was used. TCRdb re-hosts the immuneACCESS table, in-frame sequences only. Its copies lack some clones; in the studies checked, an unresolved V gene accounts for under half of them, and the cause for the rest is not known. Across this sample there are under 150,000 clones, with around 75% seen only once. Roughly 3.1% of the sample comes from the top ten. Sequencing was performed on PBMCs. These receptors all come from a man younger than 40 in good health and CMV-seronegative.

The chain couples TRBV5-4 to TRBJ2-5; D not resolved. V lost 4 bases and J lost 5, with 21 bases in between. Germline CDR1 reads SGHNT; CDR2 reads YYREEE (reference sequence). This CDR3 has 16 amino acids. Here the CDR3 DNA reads TGTGCCAGCAGCAAAGGTAGTTCAGGCCGTCCGGAGACCCAGTACTTC. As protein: CASSKGSSGRPETQYF.

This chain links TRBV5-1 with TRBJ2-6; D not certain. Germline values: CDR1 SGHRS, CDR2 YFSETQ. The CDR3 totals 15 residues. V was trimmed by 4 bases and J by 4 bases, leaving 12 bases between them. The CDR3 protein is CASSPLENGANVLTF. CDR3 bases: TGCGCCAGCAGCCCCCTGGAGAACGGGGCCAACGTCCTGACTTTC.

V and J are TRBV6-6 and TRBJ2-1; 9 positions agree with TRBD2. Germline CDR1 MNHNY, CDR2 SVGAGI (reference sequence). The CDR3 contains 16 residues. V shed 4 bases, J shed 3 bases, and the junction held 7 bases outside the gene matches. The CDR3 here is CASSSTRLADYNEQFF. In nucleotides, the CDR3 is TGTGCCAGCAGTTCCACCAGACTAGCGGACTACAATGAGCAGTTCTTC.

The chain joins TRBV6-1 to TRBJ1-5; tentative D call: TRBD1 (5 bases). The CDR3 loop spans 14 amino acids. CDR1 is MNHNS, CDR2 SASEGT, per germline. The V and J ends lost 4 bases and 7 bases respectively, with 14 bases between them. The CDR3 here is CASSGLLQGQPQHF. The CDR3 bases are TGTGCCAGCAGTGGACTTCTCCAGGGCCAGCCCCAGCATTTT.

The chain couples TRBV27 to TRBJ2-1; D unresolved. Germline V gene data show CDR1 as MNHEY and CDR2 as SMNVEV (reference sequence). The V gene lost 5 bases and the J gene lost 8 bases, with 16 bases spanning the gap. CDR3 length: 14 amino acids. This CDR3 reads CASSQNSVFYEQFF. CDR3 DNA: TGTGCCAGCAGTCAGAATTCAGTGTTCTATGAGCAGTTCTTC.

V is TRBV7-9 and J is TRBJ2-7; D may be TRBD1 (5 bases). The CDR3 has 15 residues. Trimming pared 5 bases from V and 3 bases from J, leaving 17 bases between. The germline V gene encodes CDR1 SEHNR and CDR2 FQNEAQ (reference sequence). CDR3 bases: TGTGCCAGCAGCCCTGGACAACTCGGATACTACGAGCAGTACTTC. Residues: CASSPGQLGYYEQYF.

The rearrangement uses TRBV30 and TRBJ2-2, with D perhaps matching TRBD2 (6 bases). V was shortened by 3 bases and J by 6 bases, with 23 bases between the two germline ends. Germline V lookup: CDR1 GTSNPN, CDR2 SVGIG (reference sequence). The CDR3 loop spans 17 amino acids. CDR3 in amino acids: CAWRRASAVVIPGELFF. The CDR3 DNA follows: TGTGCCTGGAGGCGGGCTAGCGCGGTTGTAATCCCCGGGGAGCTGTTTTTT.

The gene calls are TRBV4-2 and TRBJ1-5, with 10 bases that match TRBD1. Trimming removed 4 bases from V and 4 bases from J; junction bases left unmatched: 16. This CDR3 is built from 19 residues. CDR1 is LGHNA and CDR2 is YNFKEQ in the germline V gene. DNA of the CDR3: TGTGCCAGCAGCCCTAATAGACAGGGGGCGGACGATCTTAATCAGCCCCAGCATTTT. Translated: CASSPNRQGADDLNQPQHF.

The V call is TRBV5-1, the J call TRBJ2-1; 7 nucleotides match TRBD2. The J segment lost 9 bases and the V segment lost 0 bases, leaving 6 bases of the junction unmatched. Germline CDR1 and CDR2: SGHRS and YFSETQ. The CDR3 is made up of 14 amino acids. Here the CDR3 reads CASSLETSRGEQFF. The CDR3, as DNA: TGCGCCAGCAGCTTGGAGACTAGCCGGGGTGAGCAGTTCTTC.

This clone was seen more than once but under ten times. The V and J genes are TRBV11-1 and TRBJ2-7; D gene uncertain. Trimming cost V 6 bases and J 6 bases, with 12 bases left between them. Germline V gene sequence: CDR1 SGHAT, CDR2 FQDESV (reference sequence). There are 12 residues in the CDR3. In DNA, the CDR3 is TGTGCCAGCAGGAGAGAGTACGGCGAGCAGTACTTC. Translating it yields CASRREYGEQYF.

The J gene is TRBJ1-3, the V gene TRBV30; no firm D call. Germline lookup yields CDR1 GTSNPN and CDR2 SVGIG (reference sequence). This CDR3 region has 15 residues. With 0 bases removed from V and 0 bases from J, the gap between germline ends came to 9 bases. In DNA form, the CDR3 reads TGTGCCTGGAGTGTAGAGTTCCCCTCTGGAAACACCATATATTTT. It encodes CAWSVEFPSGNTIYF.

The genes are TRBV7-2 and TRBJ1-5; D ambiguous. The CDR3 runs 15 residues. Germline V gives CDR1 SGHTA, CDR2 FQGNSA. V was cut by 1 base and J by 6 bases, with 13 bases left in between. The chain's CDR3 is CASSLGGGGIQPQHF. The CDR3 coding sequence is TGTGCCAGCAGCTTAGGAGGTGGAGGGATTCAGCCCCAGCATTTT.

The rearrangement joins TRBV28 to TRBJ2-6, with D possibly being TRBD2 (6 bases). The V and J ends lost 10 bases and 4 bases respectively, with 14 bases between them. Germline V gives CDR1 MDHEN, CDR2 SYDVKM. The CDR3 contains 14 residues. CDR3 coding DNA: TGTGCCACCTGTGGGGGGACCGGGGCCAACGTCCTGACTTTC. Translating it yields CATCGGTGANVLTF.